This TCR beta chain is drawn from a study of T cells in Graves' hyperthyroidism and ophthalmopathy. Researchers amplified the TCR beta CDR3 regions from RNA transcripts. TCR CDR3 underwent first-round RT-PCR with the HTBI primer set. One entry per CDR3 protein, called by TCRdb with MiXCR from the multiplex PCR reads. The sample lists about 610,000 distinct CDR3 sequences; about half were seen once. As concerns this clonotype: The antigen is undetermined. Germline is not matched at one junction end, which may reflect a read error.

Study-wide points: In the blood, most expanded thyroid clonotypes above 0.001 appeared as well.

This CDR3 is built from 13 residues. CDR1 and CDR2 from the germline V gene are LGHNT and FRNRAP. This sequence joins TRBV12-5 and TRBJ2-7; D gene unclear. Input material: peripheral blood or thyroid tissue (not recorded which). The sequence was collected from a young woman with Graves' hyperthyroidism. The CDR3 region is CASSYPYYYERYF. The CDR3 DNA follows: TGTGCCAGCAGTTACCCCTACTACTACGAGCGGTACTTC.